The next 32 T cell receptor beta chains were all read from a single sample in a study of technical replicates of blood from a few donors (dated by TCRdb to about 2017). Libraries were made using the immunoSEQ multiplex PCR assay. Held by TCRdb, this immuneACCESS table contains in-frame sequences only and omits some clones. Under half of the omission traces to an unresolved V gene where checked; the cause of the rest is unknown. The sample contains about 61,000 clones, approximately 97% of them found a single time. 0.19% of the sample rests with the top ten. The sample was T cells isolated from PBMCs. These TCRs come from a human donor in good health.

The chain recombines TRBV11-3 with TRBJ2-1; 7 bases are a match to TRBD2. CDR3 length equals 18 residues. In germline, CDR1 is SGHNT, CDR2 YENEEA. V lost 2 bases to trimming and J lost 5 bases; unmatched junction nucleotides: 15. CDR3 in DNA: TGTGCCAGCAGCTTAAGGCGGGGGATTCTGGGACTCCACAATGAGCAGTTCTTC. This gives the protein CASSLRRGILGLHNEQFF.

This chain uses TRBV5-6 with TRBJ1-1, with D unclear. Looked up from germline, CDR1 is SGHDT and CDR2 is YYEEEE. The CDR3 extends over 14 amino acids. The germline V and J ends were trimmed by 3 bases and 6 bases, with 15 bases remaining between them. CDR3 sequence: CASSSQARHPEAFF. The DNA of the CDR3 is TGTGCCAGCAGCTCCCAAGCTAGGCACCCTGAAGCTTTCTTT. The whole variable domain, filled in from reference TRBV5-6 and TRBJ1-1, reads DAGVTQSPTHLIKTRGQQVTLRCSPKSGHDTVSWYQQALGQGPQFIFQYYEEEERQRGNFPDRFSGHQFPNYSSELNVNALLLGDSALYLCASSSQARHPEAFFGQGTRLTVV.

The gene calls are TRBV9 and TRBJ2-1, with 8 bases aligning to TRBD2. The CDR3 consists of 15 residues. The germline gives CDR1 SGDLS, CDR2 YYNGEE. With 4 bases clipped from V and 7 bases from J, the junction kept 10 bases outside the gene matches. This CDR3 reads CASSPEGLGTNEQFF. Here the CDR3 DNA reads TGTGCCAGCAGCCCCGAGGGACTAGGTACAAATGAGCAGTTCTTC.

The chain couples TRBV5-5 to TRBJ1-3; 8 nucleotides match TRBD1. Per germline, CDR1 SGHKS and CDR2 YYEKEE (reference sequence). Trimming removed 3 bases from V and 6 bases from J; junction bases left unmatched: 14. The CDR3 has 17 amino acids. CDR3 bases: TGTGCCAGCAGCTCGGGCCAGGGGGCGAGAGTCTCAAACACCATATATTTT. Its translation is CASSSGQGARVSNTIYF.

The chain recombines TRBV7-8 with TRBJ1-4; 11 bases agree with TRBD1. Germline lookup yields CDR1 SGHVS and CDR2 FQNEAQ. The junction had 4 bases not matched to a gene; V was cut back by 3 bases and J by 7 bases. The CDR3 spans 15 residues. CDR3 bases: TGTGCCAGCAGCTTCGCCGGGACAGGGGGTGAAAAACTGTTTTTT. It specifies CASSFAGTGGEKLFF.

This chain uses TRBV11-3 with TRBJ2-3; 9 nucleotides align to TRBD1. Looked up from germline, CDR1 is SGHNT and CDR2 is YENEEA. The CDR3 contains 17 residues. Trimming took 7 bases from V and 2 from J; bases not matched to a gene: 13. CDR3 in DNA: TGTGCCAGCAATATGGGGGACAGGGTTGTAGACACAGATACGCAGTATTTT. Protein sequence: CASNMGDRVVDTDTQYF.

The rearrangement links TRBV11-2 to TRBJ2-5; 8 bases match TRBD2. Germline trimming cut 5 bases from V and 2 bases from J; bases unmatched to any gene: 10. This CDR3 is built from 16 residues. Per the germline V gene, CDR1 is SGHAT and CDR2 is FQNNGV. CDR3 residues: CASSRLLGGGQETQYF. CDR3 nucleotide sequence: TGTGCCAGCAGCCGGCTTTTGGGCGGGGGGCAAGAGACCCAGTACTTC.

The chain is built from TRBV9 and TRBJ1-4; D is possibly TRBD1 (6 bases). This CDR3 region has 15 residues. CDR1 is SGDLS and CDR2 is YYNGEE in the germline V gene. V gave up 0 bases and J gave up 4 bases, with 10 bases separating them. The CDR3 DNA sequence: TGTGCCAGCAGCGTAGAAGGGGGTTTTAATGAAAAACTGTTTTTT. Translated, it gives CASSVEGGFNEKLFF.

This chain uses TRBV5-1 with TRBJ1-5; weak D call: TRBD1 (6 bases). This CDR3 is 14 amino acids long. Germline V gene data show CDR1 as SGHRS and CDR2 as YFSETQ. V was cut by 0 bases and J by 7 bases, with 11 bases left in between. The CDR3 DNA reads TGCGCCAGCAGCTTGGTGGGAGGGGGACAGCCCCAGCATTTT. This gives the protein CASSLVGGGQPQHF.

This chain uses TRBV5-1 with TRBJ2-2, with TRBD1 matching 9 bases. V was clipped by 1 base and J by 7 bases; unmatched bases: 5. The CDR3 is 15 amino acids. Per the germline V gene, CDR1 is SGHRS and CDR2 is YFSETQ. CDR3 amino acids: CASSLRYRGHGELFF. CDR3 nucleotide sequence: TGCGCCAGCAGCTTGCGATACAGGGGGCACGGGGAGCTGTTTTTT.

The rearrangement joins TRBV11-2 to TRBJ1-2, with D tentatively TRBD1 (5 bases). CDR1 SGHAT and CDR2 FQNNGV come from the germline V gene. The length of the CDR3 is 14 residues. The germline V and J ends were trimmed by 5 bases and 4 bases, with 14 bases remaining between them. The DNA of the CDR3 is TGTGCCAGCAGCGCCGGGACTTACCCCTATGGCTACACCTTC. Translation: CASSAGTYPYGYTF. Filled out from reference TRBV11-2 and TRBJ1-2, the complete variable domain reads EAGVAQSPRYKIIEKRQSVAFWCNPISGHATLYWYQQILGQGPKLLIQFQNNGVVDDSQLPKDRFSAERLKGVDSTLKIQPAKLEDSAVYLCASSAGTYPYGYTFGSGTRLTVV.

This sequence joins TRBV9 and TRBJ1-5; D not resolved. V shed 3 bases and J shed 1 base, with 14 bases lying between them. This CDR3 is built from 16 residues. Germline CDR1 SGDLS, CDR2 YYNGEE. CDR3 sequence (DNA): TGTGCCAGCAGCGAGGGTGGAGGGCCGAGCAATCAGCCCCAGCATTTT. It yields the protein CASSEGGGPSNQPQHF.

This sequence joins TRBV30 and TRBJ2-1, with 10 nucleotides matching TRBD2. The CDR3 runs 17 residues. With 2 bases clipped from V and 4 bases from J, the junction kept 11 bases outside the gene matches. Germline values: CDR1 GTSNPN, CDR2 SVGIG (reference sequence). The CDR3 region has the DNA TGTGCCTGGAGTAGCACACGGACTAGCGGACCTTACAATGAGCAGTTCTTC. Translation: CAWSSTRTSGPYNEQFF.

The V and J genes are TRBV5-4 and TRBJ2-5, with D perhaps TRBD2 (5 bases). V was cut by 0 bases and J by 0 bases, with 9 bases left in between. The CDR3 is made up of 15 amino acids. Germline lookup yields CDR1 SGHNT and CDR2 YYREEE (reference sequence). The CDR3 region is CASSLVTGNQETQYF. CDR3 DNA: TGTGCCAGCAGCTTGGTCACGGGGAACCAAGAGACCCAGTACTTC.

This chain uses TRBV5-8 with TRBJ1-2, with 12 positions matching TRBD1. The CDR3 is 16 residues long. J gave up 3 bases and V 1 base, and 4 bases lay outside the gene matches. Germline CDR1 reads SGHTS; CDR2 reads YDEGEE. The chain's CDR3 is CASSLPGQGAYYGYTF. DNA for the CDR3: TGTGCCAGCAGCTTGCCGGGACAGGGGGCTTACTATGGCTACACCTTC.

The CDR3 is CASSLLEGVGGAETQYF. In DNA form, the CDR3 reads TGCGCCAGCAGCTTGTTAGAGGGAGTCGGGGGGGCCGAGACCCAGTACTTC. The V gene is TRBV5-1, the J gene TRBJ2-5; 8 bases map to TRBD2. The germline CDR1 and CDR2 sequences are SGHRS and YFSETQ. With 1 base clipped from V and 5 bases from J, the junction kept 13 bases outside the gene matches. The length of the CDR3 is 17 residues.

The chain recombines TRBV5-1 with TRBJ1-4; D ambiguous. Germline V gives CDR1 SGHRS, CDR2 YFSETQ. V lost 1 base and J lost 0, with 7 bases in between. The length of the CDR3 is 15 residues. CDR3 residues: CASSLLSPTNEKLFF. The CDR3 nucleotides read TGCGCCAGCAGCTTGTTATCTCCAACTAATGAAAAACTGTTTTTT.

The chain links TRBV25-1 to TRBJ2-7; D uncertain. Germline V gene sequence: CDR1 MGHDK, CDR2 SYGVNS. The CDR3 runs 10 residues. V dropped 8 bases and J dropped 7 bases, with 9 bases sitting between them. Written as DNA, the CDR3 is TGTGCCAGCCAGAATCAGGAGCAGTACTTC. Translated: CASQNQEQYF.

V usage is TRBV7-9 and J usage is TRBJ1-5; D possibly corresponds to TRBD1 (6 bases). The germline gives CDR1 SEHNR, CDR2 FQNEAQ (reference sequence). The CDR3 sequence is 15 residues long. Trimming took 5 bases from V and 3 from J, leaving 14 bases between them. DNA for the CDR3: TGTGCCAGCAGCATCAGCCAGGGGTCCAATCAGCCCCAGCATTTT. This codes for CASSISQGSNQPQHF.

The chain recombines TRBV27 with TRBJ2-7, with a weak D call TRBD2 (6 bases). Germline-derived CDR1 and CDR2 are MNHEY and SMNVEV (reference sequence). The V and J ends lost 3 bases and 3 bases respectively, with 12 bases between them. The CDR3 has 14 amino acids. CDR3 amino acids: CASSLGGGFYEQYF. CDR3 DNA sequence: TGTGCCAGCAGTTTGGGGGGAGGATTCTACGAGCAGTACTTC.

The chain has TRBV19 and TRBJ1-2; 8 bases align to TRBD1. The CDR3 runs to 13 residues. The germline gives CDR1 LNHDA, CDR2 SQIVND (reference sequence). The V gene end was trimmed by 5 bases and the J gene end by 8 bases; junction bases not matched to a gene: 7. The CDR3 here is CASSPQGARGYTF. CDR3 sequence (DNA): TGTGCCAGTAGTCCCCAGGGGGCGCGGGGCTACACCTTC.

J is TRBJ2-3 and V is TRBV6-5, with D perhaps TRBD2 (5 bases). CDR1 is MNHEY and CDR2 is SVGAGI in the germline V gene. V lost 10 bases and J 2 bases, leaving 13 bases between the germline ends. CDR3 size: 13 residues. CDR3 protein: CATESGYTDTQYF. The CDR3 nucleotides read TGTGCCACCGAGAGCGGCTACACAGATACGCAGTATTTT.

The genes are TRBV2 and TRBJ2-1, with 8 bases aligning to TRBD2. The CDR3 is made up of 14 amino acids. The V gene's germline CDR1 is SNHLY and CDR2 FYNNEI. V shed 7 bases and J 1 base; nucleotides not matched to a gene: 3. Here the CDR3 reads CASKSGGSYNEQFF. The CDR3 DNA follows: TGTGCCAGCAAGAGCGGGGGTTCCTACAATGAGCAGTTCTTC.

This clone is a singleton in its sample. This chain connects TRBV4-1 to TRBJ1-4; 10 bases agree with TRBD1. J was trimmed by 8 bases and V by 2 bases; bases with no gene match: 5. This CDR3 is built from 15 residues. CDR1 MGHRA and CDR2 YSYEKL come from the germline V gene. The DNA for the CDR3 is TGCGCCAGCAGCCAACCGGACAGGGGGGTGGAAAAACTGTTTTTT. Translation gives CASSQPDRGVEKLFF.

The V gene is TRBV5-5, the J gene TRBJ1-2; D is undetermined. Germline CDR1 is SGHKS and CDR2 is YYEKEE (reference sequence). This CDR3 is built from 13 residues. V was clipped by 0 bases and J by 1 base, with 4 bases between them. The CDR3, as DNA: TGTGCCAGCAGCTTGGACAGTAACTATGGCTACACCTTC. It specifies CASSLDSNYGYTF.

The chain combines TRBV5-1 with TRBJ2-7, with D maybe TRBD1 (6 bases). Germline-derived CDR1 and CDR2 are SGHRS and YFSETQ. This CDR3 contains 13 residues. Deletions cut 7 bases from V and 5 bases from J, with 16 bases between. DNA for the CDR3: TGCGCCAGCTCCCACAGGGAATCCCACGAGCAGTACTTC. Translated, it gives CASSHRESHEQYF.

The J gene is TRBJ2-3, the V gene TRBV10-1; D is possibly TRBD2 (5 bases). V lost 3 bases, J lost 0 bases, and 7 bases lay in between. CDR3 length equals 14 residues. Germline CDR1 reads WNHNN; CDR2 reads SYGVQD (reference sequence). The CDR3, as DNA: TGCGCCAGCAGTGATAGCGCCAGCACAGATACGCAGTATTTT. This gives the protein CASSDSASTDTQYF.

The V call is TRBV11-2, the J call TRBJ2-1; 13 bases are a match to TRBD2. Germline V gene lookup returns CDR1 SGHAT and CDR2 FQNNGV. The length of the CDR3 is 19 residues. J was trimmed by 7 bases and V by 3 bases; bases with no gene match: 15. The CDR3 nucleotides read TGTGCCAGCAGCTTCGACGGACTAGCGGGAGAGTTCCGAGGGAATGAGCAGTTCTTC. It is translated as CASSFDGLAGEFRGNEQFF.

J is TRBJ1-1 and V is TRBV5-1, with D possibly being TRBD1 (6 bases). Trimming removed 0 bases at V and 3 bases at J, with 12 bases between. In germline, CDR1 is SGHRS, CDR2 YFSETQ. The CDR3 runs to 15 residues. CDR3 amino acids: CASSLGGRGDTEAFF. In DNA form, the CDR3 reads TGCGCCAGCAGCTTGGGGGGCAGGGGTGACACTGAAGCTTTCTTT. The variable domain in full, with the rest retrieved from reference TRBV5-1 and TRBJ1-1, is KAGVTQTPRYLIKTRGQQVTLSCSPISGHRSVSWYQQTPGQGLQFLFEYFSETQRNKGNFPGRFSGRQFSNSRSEMNVSTLELGDSALYLCASSLGGRGDTEAFFGQGTRLTVV.

The chain employs TRBV30 and TRBJ1-1; D is possibly TRBD1 (6 bases). The CDR3 has 14 residues. The V gene's germline CDR1 is GTSNPN and CDR2 SVGIG (reference sequence). The V end was cut by 4 bases, the J end by 2 bases, with 14 bases between. This CDR3 reads CAWKLGQTNTEAFF. CDR3 DNA: TGTGCCTGGAAATTAGGACAGACCAACACTGAAGCTTTCTTT.

The chain employs TRBV4-2 and TRBJ2-5; 9 bases line up with TRBD1. V gave up 4 bases and J gave up 2 bases; unmatched junction bases: 14. The CDR3 is 18 amino acids. The germline gives CDR1 LGHNA, CDR2 YNFKEQ. The CDR3 here is CASSPAAGQGPWQETQYF. In DNA, the CDR3 is TGTGCCAGCAGCCCGGCCGCGGGACAGGGTCCGTGGCAAGAGACCCAGTACTTC.

The V gene is TRBV6-1, the J gene TRBJ2-1; 11 positions agree with TRBD1. The CDR3 runs to 15 residues. After removal of 2 bases from V and 6 bases from J, the junction contained 3 bases not matched to a gene. Germline assignment: CDR1 MNHNS and CDR2 SASEGT. DNA for the CDR3: TGTGCCAGCAGTGAATACGGGACAGGGGGCAATGAGCAGTTCTTC. Protein product: CASSEYGTGGNEQFF.